This T cell receptor beta chain was identified during a study of early stage breast cancer tumors. Here immunoSEQ multiplex PCR was the method, and the copy in TCRdb shows in-frame clones only, minus some. The sample includes 9,000 to 9,500 clones, about 64% of them seen just once. CDR1 is MNHEY and CDR2 is SVGAGI in the germline V gene. V lost 2 bases, J lost 2 bases, and 10 bases lay in between. The CDR3 contains 14 residues. The receptor was derived from a person aged 55 to 69 with breast cancer. The sample comprised normal breast tissue next to the tumor. The rearrangement joins TRBV6-5 to TRBJ2-7, with D perhaps matching TRBD2 (5 bases). CDR3 nucleotide sequence: TGTGCCAGCAGTTACCTTACGGGAACCTACGAGCAGTACTTC. It translates to CASSYLTGTYEQYF.